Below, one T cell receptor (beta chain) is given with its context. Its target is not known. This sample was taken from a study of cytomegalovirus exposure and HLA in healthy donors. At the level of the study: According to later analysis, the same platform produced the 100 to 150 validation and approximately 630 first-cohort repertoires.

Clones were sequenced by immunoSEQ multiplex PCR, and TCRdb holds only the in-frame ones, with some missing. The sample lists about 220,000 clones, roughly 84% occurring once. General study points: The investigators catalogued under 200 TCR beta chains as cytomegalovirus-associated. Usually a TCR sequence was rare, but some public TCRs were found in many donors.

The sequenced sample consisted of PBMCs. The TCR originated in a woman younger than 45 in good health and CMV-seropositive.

The CDR3 DNA is TGCGCCAGCAGCCCCGGGACAGGTCTTAACTACGAGCAGTACTTC. Protein product: CASSPGTGLNYEQYF. The chain couples TRBV4-1 to TRBJ2-7; TRBD1 matches at 8 bases. The CDR3 runs to 15 residues. The ends lost 4 bases at V and 3 bases at J; junction bases unmatched: 8. CDR1 and CDR2 (germline): MGHRA, YSYEKL.